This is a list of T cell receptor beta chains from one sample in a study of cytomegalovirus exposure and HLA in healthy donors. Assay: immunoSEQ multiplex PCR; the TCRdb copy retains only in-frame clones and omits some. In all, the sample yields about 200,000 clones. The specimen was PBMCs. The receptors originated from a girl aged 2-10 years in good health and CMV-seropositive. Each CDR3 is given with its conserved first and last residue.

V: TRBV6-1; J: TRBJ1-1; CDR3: CASSDRGWSAFF
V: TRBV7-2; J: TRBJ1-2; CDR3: CASSPQGARGYTF
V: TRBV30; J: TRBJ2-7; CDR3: CAWSGQGFYEQYF
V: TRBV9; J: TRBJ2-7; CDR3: CASSPQTTTSGNSYEQYF
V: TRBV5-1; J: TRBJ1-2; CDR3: CASSLSGTGDGYTF
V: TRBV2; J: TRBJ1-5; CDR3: CASSENGQANNQPQHF
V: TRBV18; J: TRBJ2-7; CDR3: CASHPSGGSYEQYF
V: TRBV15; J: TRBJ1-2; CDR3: CATSTRGQGGYGYTF
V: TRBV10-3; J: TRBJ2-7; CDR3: CAIRGRQDTPTGEQYF
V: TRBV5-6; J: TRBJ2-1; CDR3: CASSHGLAAHSTSTNEQFF
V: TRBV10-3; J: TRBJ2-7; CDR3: CATYFGEQYF
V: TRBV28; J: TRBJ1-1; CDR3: CASSPGTGFEYTEAFF
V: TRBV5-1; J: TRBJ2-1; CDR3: CASRTGTSGTNEQFF
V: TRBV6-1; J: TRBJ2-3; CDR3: CASSGTLTDTQYF
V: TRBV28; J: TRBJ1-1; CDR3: CASSALAGGRAEAFF
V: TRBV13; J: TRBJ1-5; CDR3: CASSFRGQGTSQPQHF
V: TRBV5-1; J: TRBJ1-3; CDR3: CASSLNAMGGGSGNTIYF
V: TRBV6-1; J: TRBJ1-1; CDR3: CASSAPQGLWAFF
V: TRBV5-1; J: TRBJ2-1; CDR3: CASSLGDGEAEQFF
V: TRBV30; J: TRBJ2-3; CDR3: CAWSPGQGMDTQYF
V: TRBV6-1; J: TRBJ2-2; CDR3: CASRGQVGTGELFF
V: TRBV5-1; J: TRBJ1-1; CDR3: CASSTGQEQPFQAFF
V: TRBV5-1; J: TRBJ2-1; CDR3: CASSLGLAGGQFF
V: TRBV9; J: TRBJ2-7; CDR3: CASSPKPLAGGRNEQYF
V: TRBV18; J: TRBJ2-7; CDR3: CASSPSWSASYEQYF
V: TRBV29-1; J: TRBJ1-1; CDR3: CSAAGQLNTEAFF
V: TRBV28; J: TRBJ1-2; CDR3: CASSSHMNGPIGGYTF
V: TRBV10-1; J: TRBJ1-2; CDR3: CARCAGDPYYGYTF
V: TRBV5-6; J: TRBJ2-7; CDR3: CASTDRDSSAEQYF
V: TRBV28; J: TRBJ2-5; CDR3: CASSPGGGRGTQYF
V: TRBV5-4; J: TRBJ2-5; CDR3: CASSLEGVSRGETQYF
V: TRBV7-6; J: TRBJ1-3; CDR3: CASSLRQGFGNTIYF
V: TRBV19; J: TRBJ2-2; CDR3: CASSIGSGSLTGELFF
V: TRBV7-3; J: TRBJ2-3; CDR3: CASSPQRRGVTDTQYF
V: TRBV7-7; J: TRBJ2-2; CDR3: CASSSSGRTGELFF
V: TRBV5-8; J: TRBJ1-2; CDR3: CASSLGTGYYGYTF
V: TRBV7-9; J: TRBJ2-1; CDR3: CASSSPGQDNEQFF
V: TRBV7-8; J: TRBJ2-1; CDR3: CASSLELAPSNEQFF
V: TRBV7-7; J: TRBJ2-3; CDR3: CASSLGPSRGRAEDTQYF
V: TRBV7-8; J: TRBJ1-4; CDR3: CASSFVSTGTGREKLFF
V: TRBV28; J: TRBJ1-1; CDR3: CASRTGGLVRTEAFF
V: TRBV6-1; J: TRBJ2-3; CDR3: CASSRRQTSTDTQYF
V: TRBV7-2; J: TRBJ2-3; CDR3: CASSLGLAGGTQYF
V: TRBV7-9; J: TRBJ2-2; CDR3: CASTQNRGTNTGELFF
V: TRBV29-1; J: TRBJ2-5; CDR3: CSVGTGTGGEETQYF
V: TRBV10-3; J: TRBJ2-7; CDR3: CAASGRTDEQYF
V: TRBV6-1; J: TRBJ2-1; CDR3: CALGPGDSDEQFF
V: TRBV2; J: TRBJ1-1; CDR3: CASKLGAGAGEAFF
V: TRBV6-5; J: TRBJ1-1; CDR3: CASSSGQGAWTEAFF
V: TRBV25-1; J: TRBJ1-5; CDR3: CASSGQGYQPQHF